The present entry profiles one TCR beta chain with its context. The CDR3 spans 13 residues. CDR1 DFQATT and CDR2 SNEGSKA come from the germline V gene (reference sequence). V was clipped by 3 bases and J by 4 bases, with 12 bases between them. This specimen comes from a study of blood T cell repertoires in COVID-19. Overall study context: PBMCs, B-cell-depleted T cells, or T cells were the source of the cDNA or gDNA that made up the material.

Authors' analysis steps: By means of reference gene primer amplification, nucleated cell counts were estimated. Profiling relied on immunoSEQ multiplex PCR, and the TCRdb table lists in-frame clones only, not all of them. That table is the source of V, J and clone size, and D and trimming were worked out from the DNA. The table shows about 190,000 clones, with around 80% occurring only once. This sequence joins TRBV20-1 and TRBJ1-1; maybe TRBD1 (6 bases). The specimen sequenced was peripheral blood. This sequence was found in a man between 50 and 59 years old who had recovered from COVID-19. The CDR3 sequence is CSASWQGTTEAFF. The CDR3 DNA follows: TGCAGTGCTAGTTGGCAGGGGACCACTGAAGCTTTCTTT.